This passage covers 3 T cell receptor beta chains from one sample sequenced in a study of blood T cell repertoires in COVID-19. The method was immunoSEQ multiplex PCR; TCRdb's version includes in-frame clones alone and lacks a portion of them. The sample holds fewer than 300,000 clones, around 85% seen once. The sample comprised PBMCs or T cells enriched from blood (not recorded which). Receptors originate from a woman aged 45-59 years who had recovered from COVID-19.

The chain carries TRBV27 and TRBJ2-7, with 7 bases fitting TRBD1. The CDR3 has 13 amino acids. J lost 3 bases, V lost 4 bases, and 3 bases had no gene match. The germline V gene has CDR1 MNHEY and CDR2 SMNVEV (reference sequence). The CDR3 spells CASSSTGFYEQYF. In DNA, the CDR3 is TGTGCCAGCAGTTCGACAGGGTTCTACGAGCAGTACTTC.

As for this clone: This same CDR3 is encoded by further DNA sequences in the sample. The chain employs TRBV18 and TRBJ1-1; the D is unclear. Germline V lookup: CDR1 KGHSH, CDR2 LQKENI. Trimming took 8 bases from V and 7 from J, leaving 23 bases between them. The CDR3 runs 15 residues. The CDR3 reads CASQPSGFSNNEAFF. CDR3 DNA: TGTGCCAGCCAACCCTCGGGGTTTTCGAATAATGAAGCTTTCTTT. The variable domain in full, completed from reference TRBV18 and TRBJ1-1, reads NAGVMQNPRHLVRRRGQEARLRCSPMKGHSHVYWYRQLPEEGLKFMVYLQKENIIDESGMPKERFSAEFPKEGPSILRIQQVVRGDSAAYFCASQPSGFSNNEAFFGQGTRLTVV.

This clone appeared a few times. This rearrangement joins TRBV5-1 to TRBJ2-1; D might be TRBD2 (5 bases). CDR1 and CDR2 (germline): SGHRS, YFSETQ. Trimming pared 0 bases from V and 4 bases from J, leaving 8 bases between. This CDR3 contains 14 residues. The CDR3 DNA follows: TGCGCCAGCAGCTTGGAGCGGATTTACAATGAGCAGTTCTTC. Amino acids: CASSLERIYNEQFF.